This T cell receptor (beta chain) appears in the sequencing data of a study of cytotoxic CD8 clonotypes in ibrutinib-treated CLL. Study-level findings and limits: Baseline clonality, above age-matched healthy donor levels, tracked circulating CD8+ T-cell counts.

On this clone: The antigen is not known.

There are 15 residues in the CDR3. CDR1 is SGDLS and CDR2 is YYNGEE in the germline V gene. V was pared by 4 bases and J by 5 bases, with 11 bases of the junction left unmatched. Some clones are missing from TCRdb's copy, which holds only in-frame ones; the method was immunoSEQ multiplex PCR. This table has roughly 220,000 clones, about 75% appearing once. The chain has TRBV9 and TRBJ1-1; 7 bases fit TRBD1. The sample was PBMCs, taken after 12 months of ibrutinib treatment. This clonotype originated in a human donor with chronic lymphocytic leukemia. CDR3 residues: CASSSRSGGGTEAFF. The DNA of the CDR3 is TGTGCCAGCAGCTCCCGATCAGGGGGGGGGACTGAAGCTTTCTTT.